This TCR beta chain was retrieved from a study of blood T cell repertoires in COVID-19. For the study at large: Nucleic acid was either cDNA or gDNA, and it came from T cells, B-cell-depleted T cells, or PBMCs.

Data came from immunoSEQ multiplex PCR; TCRdb stores just in-frame clones and leaves some out. Seen here are over 150,000 clones, roughly 81% observed once, and the top ten hold 1% to 1.2%. The CDR3 is 16 amino acids. Trimming shortened V by 0 bases and J by 2 bases, and 13 bases separated the two germline ends. Per the germline V gene, CDR1 is LGHDT and CDR2 is YNNKEL (reference sequence). This clone occurred a few times. V usage is TRBV3-1 (or the pseudogene TRBV3-2) and J usage is TRBJ1-1; D not resolved. This clonotype originated in a man aged 40-49 years with acute or convalescent COVID-19. The sample taken for sequencing was peripheral blood. This chain's CDR3 is CASSQEGSTLNTEAFF. The CDR3 nucleotides are TGTGCCAGCAGCCAAGAGGGTAGCACATTAAACACTGAAGCTTTCTTT.